The 20 T cell receptor beta chains below come from one sample, sequenced in a study of cytomegalovirus exposure and HLA in healthy donors. Amplification used 60 Vbeta primers and 13 Jbeta primers. The protocol was immunoSEQ multiplex PCR, while the TCRdb copy is restricted to in-frame clones and leaves out a portion. The data show over 85,000 clones, about 80% seen once. The sample comprised PBMCs. These receptors all come from a man aged 40-50 years in good health and CMV-seronegative.

The chain has TRBV10-3 and TRBJ2-7; 7 bases agree with TRBD1. The CDR3 has 14 residues. Germline V gene lookup returns CDR1 ENHRY and CDR2 SYGVKD. Germline trimming cut 8 bases from V and 2 bases from J; bases unmatched to any gene: 9. The CDR3 spells CAIEGTENPYEQYF. The CDR3 DNA is TGTGCCATCGAGGGGACAGAGAATCCCTACGAGCAGTACTTC.

The gene calls are TRBV5-3 and TRBJ2-1, with a tentative D call TRBD1 (5 bases). TRBV5-3 counts as an open reading frame of uncertain function. V was cut by 0 bases and J by 2 bases, with 12 bases left in between. There are 16 residues in the CDR3. CDR3 coding DNA: TGTGCCAGAAGCTTGGCCTACAGGTTCGCCTACAATGAGCAGTTCTTC. As protein: CARSLAYRFAYNEQFF.

The chain combines TRBV6-1 with TRBJ1-6, with TRBD1 as a possible D gene (6 bases). V lost 6 bases and J lost 13, with 13 bases in between. There are 12 residues in the CDR3. Germline V gives CDR1 MNHNS, CDR2 SASEGT. CDR3 coding DNA: TGTGCCAGCAGAAACACAGGGATCCCCCTCCACTTT. Its protein is CASRNTGIPLHF.

A single count supports this clone. V gene TRBV6-5 combines with J gene TRBJ1-2, with D maybe TRBD1 (6 bases). In germline, CDR1 is MNHEY, CDR2 SVGAGI. Between the trimmed V and J ends, which lost 6 bases and 5 bases, there was a span of 16 bases. The CDR3 has 14 amino acids. CDR3 sequence (DNA): TGTGCCAGCAGCGGGACACAGGGCGGATATGGCTACACCTTC. Its translation is CASSGTQGGYGYTF.

This chain links TRBV5-8 with TRBJ1-1; 7 bases match TRBD1. The CDR3 extends over 16 amino acids. From germline, CDR1 is SGHTS and CDR2 YDEGEE. The J segment lost 0 bases and the V segment lost 0 bases, leaving 5 bases of the junction unmatched. The CDR3 coding sequence is TGTGCCAGCAGCTTGGGGACAGGCACAATGAACACTGAAGCTTTCTTT. As protein: CASSLGTGTMNTEAFF.

This clone showed up just once. The chain carries TRBV7-6 and TRBJ1-6; TRBD1 matches 8 bases. The V segment lost 5 bases and the J segment 9 bases; nucleotides outside the gene matches: 15. This CDR3 is built from 17 residues. CDR1 is SGHVS and CDR2 is FNYEAQ in the germline V gene. Written as DNA, the CDR3 is TGTGCCAGCAGCCTCGGGACAGGCGCTACTATAGGTTCACCCCTCCACTTT. Translation gives CASSLGTGATIGSPLHF.

This chain uses TRBV6-4 with TRBJ2-1, with TRBD2 matching 14 bases. Germline V gene lookup returns CDR1 MRHNA and CDR2 SNTAGT. The CDR3 runs 17 residues. Trimming removed 7 bases from V and 8 bases from J; junction bases left unmatched: 13. The CDR3 nucleotides read TGTGCCAGCACCGGACTAGCGGGAGGATTTTTCGGCGATGAGCAGTTCTTC. Translating it yields CASTGLAGGFFGDEQFF.

Concerning this clone itself: This CDR3 is also generated by other DNA sequences in the sample. V usage is TRBV27 and J usage is TRBJ1-2; 7 bases map to TRBD1. The CDR3 is 15 amino acids. CDR1 and CDR2 from the germline V gene are MNHEY and SMNVEV (reference sequence). V shed 4 bases and J 4 bases; nucleotides not matched to a gene: 9. CDR3 in amino acids: CASSSYRGRTYGYTF. CDR3 DNA sequence: TGTGCCAGCAGTTCATACAGGGGACGCACCTATGGCTACACCTTC.

The chain uses TRBV30 and TRBJ2-3, with unresolved D. Germline assignment: CDR1 GTSNPN and CDR2 SVGIG (reference sequence). This CDR3 is built from 12 residues. V lost 8 bases and J 2 bases, leaving 11 bases between the germline ends. This CDR3 is CAGGALTDTQYF. The CDR3 DNA reads TGTGCCGGTGGAGCGCTCACAGATACGCAGTATTTT.

J is TRBJ2-2 and V is TRBV7-6, with D possibly matching TRBD1 (6 bases). Trimming took 5 bases from V and 2 from J, leaving 21 bases between them. The germline V gene encodes CDR1 SGHVS and CDR2 FNYEAQ. CDR3 length equals 18 residues. This CDR3 reads CASSPTFQTGYNTGELFF. DNA of the CDR3: TGTGCCAGCAGCCCGACATTTCAGACAGGCTACAACACCGGGGAGCTGTTTTTT.

This clone was seen more than once but under ten times. V and J are TRBV4-3 and TRBJ2-1, with 7 bases aligning to TRBD1. V was pared by 0 bases and J by 8 bases, with 10 bases of the junction left unmatched. The length of the CDR3 is 16 residues. The V gene's germline CDR1 is LGHNA and CDR2 YSLEER. The CDR3 sequence is CASSQDFITGVDEQFF. The CDR3 DNA reads as TGCGCCAGCAGCCAAGATTTTATTACAGGGGTCGATGAGCAGTTCTTC.

V gene TRBV2 combines with J gene TRBJ1-2; possible D gene TRBD1, 5 bases. The germline V gene encodes CDR1 SNHLY and CDR2 FYNNEI. With 7 bases removed from V and 5 bases from J, the gap between germline ends came to 14 bases. The CDR3 sequence is 13 residues long. This CDR3 is CASMVREVYGYTF. CDR3 bases: TGTGCCAGCATGGTCAGGGAAGTATATGGCTACACCTTC.

Worth noting for this clone: At one end, the junction sequence differs from germline, possibly due to a read error. The V gene is TRBV7-9, the J gene TRBJ1-1, with D unclear. There are 14 residues in the CDR3. Germline V gives CDR1 SEHNR, CDR2 FQNEAQ (reference sequence). CDR3 sequence reads: CSSSLVRQNTEAFF. The DNA of the CDR3 is TGTTCCAGCAGCTTAGTCAGACAGAACACTGAAGCTTTCTTT.

The genes are TRBV4-3 and TRBJ2-1; 9 bases map to TRBD2. Germline V CDR1 and CDR2: LGHNA, YSLEER. This CDR3 contains 16 residues. The ends lost 1 base at V and 6 bases at J; junction bases unmatched: 7. CDR3 in amino acids: CASSQAGRGGRNEQFF. In DNA, the CDR3 is TGCGCCAGCAGCCAAGCGGGGCGGGGGGGCCGCAATGAGCAGTTCTTC.

Here the CDR3 reads CASSQDPGETGELFF. The CDR3 DNA reads as TGCGCCAGCAGCCAAGATCCGGGGGAAACCGGGGAGCTGTTTTTT. The V call is TRBV4-1, the J call TRBJ2-2; possible D gene TRBD2, 6 bases. The CDR3 has 15 amino acids. Trimming cost V 0 bases and J 5 bases, with 10 bases left between them. Germline loops: CDR1 MGHRA, CDR2 YSYEKL.

The chain is built from TRBV6-1 and TRBJ2-7; D remains ambiguous. V dropped 1 base and J dropped 3 bases, with 10 bases sitting between them. CDR1 is MNHNS, CDR2 SASEGT, per germline. CDR3 length: 14 amino acids. The CDR3 here is CASSEDDLLYEQYF. The CDR3, as DNA: TGTGCCAGCAGTGAAGACGATTTACTCTACGAGCAGTACTTC.

V usage is TRBV19 and J usage is TRBJ1-3; 8 bases match TRBD1. Germline V gene sequence: CDR1 LNHDA, CDR2 SQIVND (reference sequence). V lost 4 bases to trimming and J lost 0 bases; unmatched junction nucleotides: 11. The CDR3 consists of 18 residues. In DNA form, the CDR3 reads TGTGCCAGTAGTAAATCGGGACAGGAACTTACCTCTGGAAACACCATATATTTT. This gives the protein CASSKSGQELTSGNTIYF.

This clone has only a few counts. A read error may account for a junction end that differs from germline. The chain couples TRBV7-9 to TRBJ1-5; D call uncertain. The germline CDR1 and CDR2 sequences are SEHNR and FQNEAQ (reference sequence). The CDR3 runs to 13 residues. CDR3 sequence (DNA): TGTTCCAGCAGCTTCATTGGAGATCAGCCCCAGCATTTT. Translating gives CSSSFIGDQPQHF.

The genes are TRBV5-4 and TRBJ2-5; 7 bases fit TRBD1. The CDR3 is 15 residues long. Germline assignment: CDR1 SGHNT and CDR2 YYREEE (reference sequence). With V trimmed by 1 base and J by 5 bases, 8 bases remained unmatched. CDR3 amino acids: CASSLSETDRETQYF. The CDR3 region has the DNA TGTGCCAGCAGCTTGTCAGAAACGGACAGGGAGACCCAGTACTTC.

This chain joins TRBV6-5 and TRBJ1-6; 8 bases agree with TRBD1. V lost 4 bases, J lost 11 bases, and 7 bases stayed unmatched. Germline-derived CDR1 and CDR2 are MNHEY and SVGAGI. CDR3 length: 14 residues. CDR3 protein: CASSSPGQAAPLHF. DNA for the CDR3: TGTGCCAGCAGTTCACCGGGACAGGCGGCACCCCTCCACTTT.